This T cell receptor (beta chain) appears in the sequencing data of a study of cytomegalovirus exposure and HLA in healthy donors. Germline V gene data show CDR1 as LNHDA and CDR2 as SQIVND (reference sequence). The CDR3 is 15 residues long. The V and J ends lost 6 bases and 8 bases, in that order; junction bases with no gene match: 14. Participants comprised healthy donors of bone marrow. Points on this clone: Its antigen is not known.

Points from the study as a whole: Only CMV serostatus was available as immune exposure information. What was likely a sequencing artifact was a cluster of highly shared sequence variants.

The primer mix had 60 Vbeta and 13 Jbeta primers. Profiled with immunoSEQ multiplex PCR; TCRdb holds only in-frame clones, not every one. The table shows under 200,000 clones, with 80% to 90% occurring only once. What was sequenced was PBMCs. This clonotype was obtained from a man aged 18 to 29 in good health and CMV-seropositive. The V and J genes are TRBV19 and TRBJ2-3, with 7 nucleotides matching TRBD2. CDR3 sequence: CASSLSHTSVSTQYF. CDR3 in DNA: TGTGCCAGTAGCCTTTCCCACACTAGCGTTAGTACGCAGTATTTT.